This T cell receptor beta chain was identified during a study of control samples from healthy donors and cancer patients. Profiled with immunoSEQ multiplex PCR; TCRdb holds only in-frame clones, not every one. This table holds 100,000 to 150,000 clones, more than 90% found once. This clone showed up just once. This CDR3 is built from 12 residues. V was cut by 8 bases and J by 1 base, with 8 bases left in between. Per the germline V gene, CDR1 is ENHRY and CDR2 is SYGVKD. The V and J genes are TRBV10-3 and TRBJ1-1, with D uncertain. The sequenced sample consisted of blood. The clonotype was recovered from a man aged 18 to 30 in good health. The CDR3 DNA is TGTGCCATCGGCAGCAGGAACACTGAAGCTTTCTTT. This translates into CAIGSRNTEAFF.